This T cell receptor beta chain emerged from a study of regulatory T cells in long-lasting Graves disease (dated by TCRdb to the early 2020s). About the full investigation: Patients with newly diagnosed Graves' disease had been on antithyroid drugs for under 3 months. This study used TCR sequencing and RNA sequencing of peripheral blood to compare persistent Graves' disease patients against newly diagnosed Graves' disease patients. The study was conducted in China and was registered as a clinical trial. TCR sequencing covered some 13 persistent and around 20 newly diagnosed Graves' disease patients, 33 samples in total. Paper-wide results and their limitations: Peripheral blood alone was examined, since thyroid tissue, which constituted the primary lesion, could not be accessed. Persistent Graves' disease patients showed lower TCR Shannon entropy and fewer highly expanded clones than newly diagnosed patients, suggesting clonal expansion. TRBV28, TRBJ1-2 and TRBJ2-5 were preferentially used in persistent disease, while TRBV20-1 and TRBJ2-1 were favored in newly diagnosed disease. Sequencing and analysis were limited to the TCR beta chain. As a limitation, the authors acknowledged that the small sample size may reduce accuracy. More public clonotypes were shared among persistent patients (2,741) than among newly diagnosed patients (more than 900).

The library was obtained by multiplex PCR. This sample was sequenced with an Illumina HiSeq 4000. CDR3 regions were amplified by Arm-PCR with iRepertoire HTBI primers to construct TCR beta libraries. Before sequencing, the PCR products went through gel purification. Regarding the original processing steps: Gene usage analysis of CDR3 amino acid clonotypes used the roughly 60 TRBV and about 14 TRBJ segments found across samples. COPE and FqMerger were used to merge the filtered high-quality paired reads into contigs. BLAST was used to align contigs to IMGT TRBV, TRBD and TRBJ reference genes, with CDR3 defined following IMGT. Clonotypes above 0.1% frequency were classified as highly expanded clones. Shannon entropy was used to measure repertoire diversity, and the Gini coefficient was used to measure V-J evenness. A clonotype found in more than one individual was treated as public. In-frame beta chains were kept once TCRdb had trimmed the public reads at Q25 with fastp and called clones with MiXCR. CDR3 protein duplicates are merged, each entry listing the most common genes and DNA. The V and J calls here are based on TCRdb, not the publication. The sample table holds approximately 350,000 distinct CDR3 sequences, of which under 20% were seen once. Around 20% of the sample lies in the top ten.

The CDR3 measures 14 amino acids from cysteine to phenylalanine. The sequence is cut down to CDR3 DNA, 42 bases in frame from base 1. V and J are truncated by 2 bases and 1 base respectively, leaving an intervening sequence of 8 bases. The germline V gene provides CDR1 MNHEY and CDR2 SVGAGI. This clonotype occurred many times. It lacks a known antigen. Per-nucleotide qualities are absent, and no much larger clonotype sits a single base away. The time point label of this sample denotes: newly diagnosed GD, antithyroid drugs for less than 3 months. For both TCR sequencing and RNA sequencing, RNA was extracted from PBMCs in TRIzol. The diagnosis of Graves' disease was made according to American Thyroid Association guidelines. The patients came from an endocrinology department in Xi'an, China. Each patient gave 9 to 10 milliliters of peripheral blood, collected in an EDTA anticoagulant tube. Ficoll Paque Plus density gradient separation was used to isolate PBMCs, and no further T cell sorting was performed. An Agilent 2100 Bioanalyzer and agarose gel were used to check RNA quality, and a NanoDrop 2000 was used to measure RNA concentration.

The same data also went into a second study, on T cells in Graves' hyperthyroidism and ophthalmopathy. According to the second study: Stable Graves' hyperthyroidism was defined as no progression to ophthalmopathy during 18 months of follow-up. The hyperthyroidism patients were between 18 and 65 years old and newly diagnosed, with a disease duration of less than 2 months. The study excluded patients with uncontrolled infections, other autoimmune diseases, pregnancy or lactation. Diagnoses were established on the basis of clinical symptoms, serum thyroxine and TRAb, thyroid ultrasound, and orbital computed tomography. A first-round RT-PCR of the TCR CDR3 used the HTBI primer set with the Qiagen OneStep RT-PCR kit. Most expanded thyroid clonotypes (frequency above 0.001) were also detected in blood, a finding suggesting that blood repertoires may reflect thyroid immune responses. A model built on a 13 V-J signature distinguished ophthalmopathy from stable hyperthyroidism, reaching approximately 89% sensitivity and 81.08% specificity in cross-validation and 80%/75% in testing. In validation, the model predicted progression to ophthalmopathy with 65% to 71% sensitivity and 72% to 85% specificity, a median of 6.5 months before onset. To identify TCR V-J signatures that set the groups apart, the researchers used a discovery cohort of about a hundred patients, made up of fewer than 50 with Graves' ophthalmopathy and 55 to 65 with stable Graves' hyperthyroidism. Whether ophthalmopathy could be predicted prospectively was tested in an independent validation cohort made up of roughly 20 hyperthyroidism patients plus 17 patients who later progressed to ophthalmopathy. The roughly 94 discovery patients were randomly split 7:3 into training and test sets. In addition, the study compared T-cell repertoires in thyroid tissue and in blood from five or six Graves' hyperthyroidism patients. After blood sampling, hyperthyroidism patients were treated with methimazole at a starting dose of 30 mg daily, and ophthalmopathy patients were treated with high-dose intravenous methylprednisolone. A second multiplex PCR round built the libraries, followed by size selection and purification. Paired-end sequencing of the libraries was performed with 100 bp reads on an Illumina HiSeq2000. SOAPnuke was used to process the raw data, removing reads that contained adapters or uncalled bases, had a mean Phred below 15, or lacked an exact match to the constant primer or identifier. High-quality paired reads were merged with COPE v1.2.5, and unique nucleotide sequences were defined as clonotypes. Clonotypes were aligned to IMGT TRBV, TRBD and TRBJ reference segments using MiTCR v1.1. The analysis was restricted to V-J combinations with a frequency above 0.0001, which together covered 99% to 99.2% of the repertoires. The TCS score was defined as the ratio of F50 (clonal expansion) to E x V (chaos), calculated using BLOSUM62-based TCRdist between CDR3 peptides within each V-J. Welch's t-statistics and random forest reduced fewer than 600 V-J features to 10 to 15, which were used in a naive Bayes classifier (R e1071). Sample size was not statistically predetermined, and investigators were not blinded to group allocation. According to the paper, TCR Vbeta CDR3 sequencing was carried out on approximately 140 peripheral blood samples, which came from approximately 43 ophthalmopathy, around 74 hyperthyroidism and approximately 17 progressor patients.

The TCR originated in a woman between 18 and 30 years old with Graves disease. Donor details come from another sample of the same person, matched by shared clones. Sequenced material: peripheral blood mononuclear cells (PBMCs), taken at new diagnosis, from a patient treated with antithyroid drugs. Rearrangement joined TRBV6-5 to TRBJ1-1; the D gene assignment is ambiguous. The sequence in DNA is TGTGCCAGCAGTTACGCGTCGGCGAACACTGAAGCTTTCTTT. This is translated as CASSYASANTEAFF.